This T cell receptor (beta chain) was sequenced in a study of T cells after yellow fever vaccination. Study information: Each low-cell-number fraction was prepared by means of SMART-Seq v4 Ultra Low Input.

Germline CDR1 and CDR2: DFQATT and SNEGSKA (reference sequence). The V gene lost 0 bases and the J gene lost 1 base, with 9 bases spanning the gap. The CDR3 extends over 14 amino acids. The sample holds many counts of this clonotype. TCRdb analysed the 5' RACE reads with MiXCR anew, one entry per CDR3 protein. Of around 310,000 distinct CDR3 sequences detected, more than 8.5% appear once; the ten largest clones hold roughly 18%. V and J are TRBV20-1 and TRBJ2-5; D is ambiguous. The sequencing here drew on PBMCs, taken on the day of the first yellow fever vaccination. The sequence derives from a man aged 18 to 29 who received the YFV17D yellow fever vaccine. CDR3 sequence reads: CSARDLQPQETQYF. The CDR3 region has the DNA TGCAGTGCTAGAGATCTGCAGCCCCAAGAGACCCAGTACTTC.